The present TCR beta chain was sequenced within a study of blood T cells in healthy people across ages (dated by TCRdb to between 2015 and 2017). In the study overall: In model experiments, roughly one uniquely barcoded TCR beta cDNA molecule per two T cells was captured by template switching. Using the same blood draw, the study looked at two additional independent replicas of 1 million unique cDNA reads for two donors, one aged 18 to 30 and the other aged 80 or older. To avoid experimental bias, donors of different ages were distributed randomly across sequencing lanes. To track age-related changes in TCR beta repertoire diversity, the study relied on deep sequencing normalized with unique cDNA molecular identifiers. Four age groups were formed from the donors: young (average 16 years), middle-aged (just under 40), aged (about 68) and long-lived (about 80).

Concerning this clonotype: It lacks a known antigen. Base qualities are not provided; no much larger clone lies one nucleotide away.

The CDR3 runs 16 amino acids, cysteine and phenylalanine included. Of the read, only the CDR3 DNA is kept; its 48 bases are in frame from base 1. V and J lose 0 bases and 5 bases, and a span of 16 bases separates them. From a lookup of the germline V gene, CDR1 and CDR2 are KGHSH and LQKENI. The investigation overall reported the following: Estimates of total diversity from one million sequenced T cells were regarded as lower bounds and underestimates. Because donor CMV infection status was unknown, age-related changes in expanded clonotypes were potentially confounded. Conclusive comparison of naive and antigen-experienced compartments was prevented by the profiling of bulk unsorted PBMCs. A strong correlation was found between observed TCR beta diversity and the percentage of naive T cells measured by flow cytometry. Observed TCR beta diversity per million T cells fell roughly linearly with age, and a significant reduction was already apparent by age roughly 40. Compared with the aged group, the long-lived group had more naive CD4+ T cells, fewer expanded clones and increased TCR diversity, a pattern suggesting age selection.

Libraries were prepared through 5' RACE. Instrument on record: Illumina HiSeq 2500. The second PCR ran for roughly 6 to 11 cycles and used a J-beta primer mix along with a sample-barcoded 5' primer. A template-switch 5' adaptor carrying 12 random nucleotides introduced a unique molecular identifier onto each TCR beta cDNA molecule. Each sample yielded at least 3 million CDR3-containing paired-end reads. First-strand cDNA was synthesized from all RNA with the Mint cDNA synthesis kit, primed by a TRBC-specific oligonucleotide. All cDNA was treated with uracil-DNA glycosylase and then went through a first 18-cycle PCR with the universal primers M1SS and BC2_uni_R. The source study handled its data this way. Normalization of each sample was performed by random selection of 1 million high-quality reads, each carrying a distinct molecular identifier. Reads with shared molecular identifiers were discarded instead of being binned into consensus sequences. MiTCR, with a Q25 quality threshold and the strictest error-elimination algorithm, was used for CDR3 identification, clonotype clustering and error correction. A nonparametric unseen species model using Euler transformation provided a lower-bound estimate of total TCR beta diversity. The raw public data were reprocessed by TCRdb itself: fastp quality trimming at Q25, MiXCR clonotype calling, in-frame beta chains only. Rows are unified per CDR3 protein, each entry keeping the most common DNA and genes. The V and J calls and clone size come from TCRdb's table, not from the authors' own analysis. For this sample there are approximately 690,000 distinct CDR3 sequences; under 70% appear just once. The ten largest clonotypes hold 30% to 40% of the sample.

Donors were 40 or so systemically healthy Caucasian individuals from Russia aged roughly 6 to 100 years. Roughly 10 milliliters of peripheral blood were drawn from each donor into EDTA-treated Vacutainer tubes. Ficoll-Paque density-gradient centrifugation was used to isolate PBMCs, with at least 6.5 million per sample. Trizol reagent was used to extract total RNA from the PBMCs, yielding at least 5 micrograms per sample. The percentages of naive CD45RAhigh/CD27high T cells were determined by flow cytometry on a PBMC aliquot from every donor. The receptor chain draws on TRBV18 and TRBJ1-2, and TRBD1 may be the D gene, going by 5 matching bases. The sequence was obtained from a man aged 55 to 69 in good health. Sequencing was done on a sample of blood. In nucleotide form, the sequence is TGTGCCAGCTCACCACCCGGACGGGACGGATTTTATGGCTACACCTTC. It encodes CASSPPGRDGFYGYTF.